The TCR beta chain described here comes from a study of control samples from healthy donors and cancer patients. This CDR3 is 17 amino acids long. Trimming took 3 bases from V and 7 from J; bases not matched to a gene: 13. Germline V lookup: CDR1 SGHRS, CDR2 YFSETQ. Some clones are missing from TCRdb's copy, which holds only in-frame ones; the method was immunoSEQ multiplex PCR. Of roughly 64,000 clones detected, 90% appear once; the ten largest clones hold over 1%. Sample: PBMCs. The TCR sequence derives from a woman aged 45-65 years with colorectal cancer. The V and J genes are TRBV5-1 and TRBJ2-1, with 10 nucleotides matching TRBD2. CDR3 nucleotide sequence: TGCGCCAGCAGCTCTGCTAGCGGGAGAGTAGGGGATAATGAGCAGTTCTTC. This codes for CASSSASGRVGDNEQFF.